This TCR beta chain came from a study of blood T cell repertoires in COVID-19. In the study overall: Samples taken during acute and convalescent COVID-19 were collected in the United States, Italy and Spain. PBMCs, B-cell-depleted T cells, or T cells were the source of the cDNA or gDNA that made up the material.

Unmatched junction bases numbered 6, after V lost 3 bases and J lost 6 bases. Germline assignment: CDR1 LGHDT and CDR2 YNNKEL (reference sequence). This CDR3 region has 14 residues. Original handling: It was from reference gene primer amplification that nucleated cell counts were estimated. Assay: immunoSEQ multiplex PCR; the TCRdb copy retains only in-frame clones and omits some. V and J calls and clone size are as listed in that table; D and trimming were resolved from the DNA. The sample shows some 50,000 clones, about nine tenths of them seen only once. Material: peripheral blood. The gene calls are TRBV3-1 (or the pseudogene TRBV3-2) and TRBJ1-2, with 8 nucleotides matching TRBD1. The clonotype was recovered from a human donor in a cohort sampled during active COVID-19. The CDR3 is CASSQGTGQDGYTF. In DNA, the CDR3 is TGTGCCAGCAGCCAGGGGACAGGCCAGGATGGCTACACCTTC.